The 20 T cell receptor beta chains below come from one sample, sequenced in a study of technical replicates of blood from a handful of donors. Sequencing was performed with immunoSEQ multiplex PCR; in TCRdb, only in-frame clones are kept and a portion is missing. The sample yields 65,000 to 75,000 clones, roughly 86% seen once. The specimen sequenced was PBMCs. These receptors all stem from a human donor in good health. Some clones in this sample may be carry-over from other donors' samples.

The J gene is TRBJ2-2, the V gene TRBV5-6; TRBD1 matches at 8 bases. The CDR3 runs to 15 residues. Germline-derived CDR1 and CDR2 are SGHDT and YYEEEE. V was pared by 3 bases and J by 5 bases, with 6 bases of the junction left unmatched. The CDR3 nucleotides are TGTGCCAGCAGCTGGACAGGGCGGGAAACCGGGGAGCTGTTTTTT. Protein sequence: CASSWTGRETGELFF.

The gene calls are TRBV19 and TRBJ1-5, with TRBD1 as a possible D gene (6 bases). Trimming took off 5 bases at V and 0 bases at J, with 8 bases between the two ends. The CDR3 covers 14 residues. Germline V gene lookup returns CDR1 LNHDA and CDR2 SQIVND (reference sequence). The CDR3 spells CASSPQGSNQPQHF. The DNA of the CDR3 is TGTGCCAGTAGTCCACAGGGTAGCAATCAGCCCCAGCATTTT.

The V gene is TRBV15, the J gene TRBJ2-5; possibly TRBD2 for D (5 bases). This CDR3 region has 15 residues. V was trimmed by 1 base and J by 5 bases, leaving 14 bases between them. Germline V gives CDR1 LNHNV, CDR2 YYDKDF (reference sequence). The CDR3, as DNA: TGTGCCACCAGCAGAGCAGAACTAGTCGGGGAGACCCAGTACTTC. This encodes CATSRAELVGETQYF.

The chain is built from TRBV6-1 and TRBJ2-3; 7 nucleotides align to TRBD2. CDR1 is MNHNS and CDR2 is SASEGT in the germline V gene. Unmatched junction bases numbered 5, after V lost 2 bases and J lost 0 bases. CDR3 size: 16 residues. The CDR3 DNA follows: TGTGCCAGCAGTGAATCGGGGGGATATAGCACAGATACGCAGTATTTT. Translated: CASSESGGYSTDTQYF.

The chain employs TRBV6-5 and TRBJ1-5; D remains unclear. CDR1 is MNHEY, CDR2 SVGAGI, per germline. V dropped 4 bases and J dropped 9 bases, with 7 bases sitting between them. The CDR3 consists of 11 residues. In DNA, the CDR3 is TGTGCCAGCAGTTGCGATACGCCCCAGCATTTT. It translates to CASSCDTPQHF.

V and J are TRBV5-1 and TRBJ2-7, with D maybe TRBD1 (6 bases). CDR1 is SGHRS and CDR2 is YFSETQ in the germline V gene. The V gene lost 2 bases and the J gene lost 6 bases, with 9 bases spanning the gap. The CDR3 sequence is 12 residues long. CDR3 amino acids: CASSLDRFEQYF. CDR3 DNA sequence: TGCGCCAGCAGCTTAGACAGGTTCGAGCAGTACTTC.

V gene TRBV7-9 combines with J gene TRBJ2-3; D is undetermined. The CDR3 covers 12 residues. Trimming removed 5 bases from V and 4 bases from J, with 7 bases in between. Germline CDR1 SEHNR, CDR2 FQNEAQ (reference sequence). CDR3 sequence (DNA): TGTGCCAGCAGCCGATCGGCAGATACGCAGTATTTT. Encoded protein: CASSRSADTQYF.

Turning to this clone: Other DNA sequences within the sample encode an identical CDR3. This sequence joins TRBV5-1 and TRBJ1-5; D unresolved. The germline V and J ends were trimmed by 4 bases and 2 bases, with 10 bases remaining between them. The CDR3 covers 14 residues. Germline V CDR1 and CDR2: SGHRS, YFSETQ. Here the CDR3 reads CASSPDGGNQPQHF. The CDR3 DNA reads TGCGCCAGCAGCCCCGACGGGGGCAATCAGCCCCAGCATTTT.

The chain carries TRBV7-2 and TRBJ2-7; a weak D match, TRBD2 (6 bases). This CDR3 contains 12 residues. Germline lookup yields CDR1 SGHTA and CDR2 FQGNSA. The germline V and J ends were trimmed by 11 bases and 2 bases, with 13 bases remaining between them. The chain's CDR3 is CALAVGPYEQYF. In DNA form, the CDR3 reads TGTGCCTTAGCGGTTGGTCCCTACGAGCAGTACTTC.

The gene calls are TRBV6-1 and TRBJ1-1; the D is unclear. CDR1 and CDR2 from the germline V gene are MNHNS and SASEGT. The CDR3 loop spans 13 amino acids. Trimming left V 1 base short and J 2 bases short, with 5 bases between. Here the CDR3 reads CASSEDYNTEAFF. The CDR3 DNA reads TGTGCCAGCAGTGAAGACTACAACACTGAAGCTTTCTTT.

The V call is TRBV6-5, the J call TRBJ2-3, with 8 bases matching TRBD2. V lost 2 bases, J lost 2 bases, and 6 bases stayed unmatched. The CDR3 has 16 residues. From germline, CDR1 is MNHEY and CDR2 SVGAGI. The CDR3 DNA is TGTGCCAGCAGTTACACGGCTAGCGGGTTCACAGATACGCAGTATTTT. This sequence encodes CASSYTASGFTDTQYF.

DNA for the CDR3: TGTGCCAGCAGTTACTCCCGGGCCTACGAGCAGTACTTC. Amino acid sequence: CASSYSRAYEQYF. The rearrangement joins TRBV6-6 to TRBJ2-7; no firm D call. The CDR3 has 13 residues. The germline gives CDR1 MNHNY, CDR2 SVGAGI (reference sequence). V was pared by 0 bases and J by 2 bases, with 5 bases between.

The rearrangement uses TRBV5-4 and TRBJ1-6; 8 nucleotides agree with TRBD1. V shed 4 bases and J 9 bases; nucleotides not matched to a gene: 12. Germline assignment: CDR1 SGHNT and CDR2 YYREEE (reference sequence). The CDR3 has 16 residues. The CDR3 DNA reads TGTGCCAGCAGCACTCAGACAGGGGCGTCTGGTTCACCCCTCCACTTT. Protein product: CASSTQTGASGSPLHF. Variable domain in full (rest from reference TRBV5-4 and TRBJ1-6): ETGVTQSPTHLIKTRGQQVTLRCSSQSGHNTVSWYQQALGQGPQFIFQYYREEENGRGNFPPRFSGLQFPNYSSELNVNALELDDSALYLCASSTQTGASGSPLHFGNGTRLTVT.

The genes are TRBV21-1 and TRBJ2-3; the D call of TRBD2 is as the table states it, not checked on the DNA. TRBV21-1 is marked as a pseudogene. The length of the CDR3 is 14 residues. CDR3 amino acids: CASSKRRANDTQYF. The DNA of the CDR3 is TGTGCCAGCAGCAAGCGGCGGGCCAATGATACGCAGTATTTT.

This clone was recorded only once. V gene TRBV2 combines with J gene TRBJ1-1, with TRBD1 matching over 7 bases. Trimming at V came to 6 bases and at J to 0 bases, leaving 4 bases not matched to a gene. CDR1 is SNHLY, CDR2 FYNNEI, per germline. The CDR3 covers 14 residues. The CDR3 DNA sequence: TGTGCCAGCAGCGGGGACAGCTTGAACACTGAAGCTTTCTTT. This encodes CASSGDSLNTEAFF.

The rearrangement links TRBV18 to TRBJ2-2, with TRBD1 matching over 7 bases. Germline CDR1 is KGHSH and CDR2 is LQKENI. The V and J ends lost 5 bases and 6 bases, in that order; junction bases with no gene match: 3. The CDR3 is made up of 13 amino acids. The CDR3 DNA sequence: TGTGCCAGCTCAACACAGGGGTCCGGGGAGCTGTTTTTT. Translation: CASSTQGSGELFF.

This clone has only one observation. This sequence joins TRBV7-9 and TRBJ1-4; TRBD1 aligns across 7 bases. This CDR3 spans 15 amino acids. Trimming removed 5 bases from V and 2 bases from J; junction bases left unmatched: 5. From germline, CDR1 is SEHNR and CDR2 FQNEAQ (reference sequence). CDR3 DNA sequence: TGTGCCAGCAGCCGCCTGGGACAGACTAATGAAAAACTGTTTTTT. This sequence encodes CASSRLGQTNEKLFF.

The chain recombines TRBV6-5 with TRBJ2-7; D might be TRBD1 (6 bases). Germline V gene data show CDR1 as MNHEY and CDR2 as SVGAGI. The ends were cut back, 5 bases at V and 6 bases at J, with 17 bases in the middle. This CDR3 is 14 amino acids long. The chain's CDR3 is CASSPTRTVIEQYF. The CDR3 DNA reads TGTGCCAGCAGTCCCACTCGGACAGTCATCGAGCAGTACTTC.

The chain links TRBV29-1 to TRBJ1-3; D remains ambiguous. There are 12 residues in the CDR3. The germline V gene encodes CDR1 SQVTM and CDR2 ANQGSEA. In DNA, the CDR3 is TGCGGATGGAGGGACTCTGGAAACACCATATATTTT. It encodes CGWRDSGNTIYF.

The chain employs TRBV7-8 and TRBJ2-7; D not certain. Germline CDR1 and CDR2: SGHVS and FQNEAQ. Between the trimmed V and J ends, which lost 2 bases and 0 bases, there was a span of 8 bases. The CDR3 is 14 residues long. In DNA form, the CDR3 reads TGTGCCAGCAGCTTACAAGCGTTCTCCTACGAGCAGTACTTC. It yields the protein CASSLQAFSYEQYF.